This T cell receptor beta chain was observed in a study of high-grade serous ovarian cancer treatment subgroups. Study context: Mean per sample: around 13,000 reads, about 6,900 unique TCR beta rearrangements. The study's findings and limits: Same-patient tumor repertoires overlapped at about 0.1 to 0.79; different patients barely overlapped.

CDR3 length equals 16 residues. Between the trimmed V and J ends, which lost 0 bases and 4 bases, there was a span of 15 bases. The germline gives CDR1 LGHNA, CDR2 YSLEER. Details on this clone: Antigen specificity is unknown.

Method: immunoSEQ multiplex PCR; TCRdb's copy keeps in-frame clones and lacks some. Here the sample spans around 16,000 clones, around 73% being singletons. Tumor tissue was taken before any definitive surgery or chemotherapy was given. The receptor was isolated from a human donor with high-grade serous ovarian cancer. The sequenced sample was tumor tissue. The chain employs TRBV4-3 and TRBJ1-2; possible D gene TRBD1, 6 bases. CDR3: CASSQDPHRVLYGYTF. The CDR3, as DNA: TGCGCCAGCAGCCAAGACCCTCACAGGGTTCTCTATGGCTACACCTTC.